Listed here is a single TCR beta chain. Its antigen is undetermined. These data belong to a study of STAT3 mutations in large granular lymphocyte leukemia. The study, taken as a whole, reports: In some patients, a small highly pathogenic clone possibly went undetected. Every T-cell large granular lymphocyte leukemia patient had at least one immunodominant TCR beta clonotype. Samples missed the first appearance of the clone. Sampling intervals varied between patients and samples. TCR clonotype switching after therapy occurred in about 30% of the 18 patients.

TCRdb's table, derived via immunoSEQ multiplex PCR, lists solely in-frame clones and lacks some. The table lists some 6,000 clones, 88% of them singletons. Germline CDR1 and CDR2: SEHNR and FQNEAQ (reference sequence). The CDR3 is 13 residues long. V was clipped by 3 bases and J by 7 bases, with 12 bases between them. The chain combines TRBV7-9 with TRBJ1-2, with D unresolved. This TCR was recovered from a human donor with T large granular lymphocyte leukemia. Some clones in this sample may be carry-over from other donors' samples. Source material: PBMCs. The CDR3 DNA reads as TGTGCCAGCAGCTTCGGGGAGTCTGGTGGCTACACCTTC. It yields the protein CASSFGESGGYTF.